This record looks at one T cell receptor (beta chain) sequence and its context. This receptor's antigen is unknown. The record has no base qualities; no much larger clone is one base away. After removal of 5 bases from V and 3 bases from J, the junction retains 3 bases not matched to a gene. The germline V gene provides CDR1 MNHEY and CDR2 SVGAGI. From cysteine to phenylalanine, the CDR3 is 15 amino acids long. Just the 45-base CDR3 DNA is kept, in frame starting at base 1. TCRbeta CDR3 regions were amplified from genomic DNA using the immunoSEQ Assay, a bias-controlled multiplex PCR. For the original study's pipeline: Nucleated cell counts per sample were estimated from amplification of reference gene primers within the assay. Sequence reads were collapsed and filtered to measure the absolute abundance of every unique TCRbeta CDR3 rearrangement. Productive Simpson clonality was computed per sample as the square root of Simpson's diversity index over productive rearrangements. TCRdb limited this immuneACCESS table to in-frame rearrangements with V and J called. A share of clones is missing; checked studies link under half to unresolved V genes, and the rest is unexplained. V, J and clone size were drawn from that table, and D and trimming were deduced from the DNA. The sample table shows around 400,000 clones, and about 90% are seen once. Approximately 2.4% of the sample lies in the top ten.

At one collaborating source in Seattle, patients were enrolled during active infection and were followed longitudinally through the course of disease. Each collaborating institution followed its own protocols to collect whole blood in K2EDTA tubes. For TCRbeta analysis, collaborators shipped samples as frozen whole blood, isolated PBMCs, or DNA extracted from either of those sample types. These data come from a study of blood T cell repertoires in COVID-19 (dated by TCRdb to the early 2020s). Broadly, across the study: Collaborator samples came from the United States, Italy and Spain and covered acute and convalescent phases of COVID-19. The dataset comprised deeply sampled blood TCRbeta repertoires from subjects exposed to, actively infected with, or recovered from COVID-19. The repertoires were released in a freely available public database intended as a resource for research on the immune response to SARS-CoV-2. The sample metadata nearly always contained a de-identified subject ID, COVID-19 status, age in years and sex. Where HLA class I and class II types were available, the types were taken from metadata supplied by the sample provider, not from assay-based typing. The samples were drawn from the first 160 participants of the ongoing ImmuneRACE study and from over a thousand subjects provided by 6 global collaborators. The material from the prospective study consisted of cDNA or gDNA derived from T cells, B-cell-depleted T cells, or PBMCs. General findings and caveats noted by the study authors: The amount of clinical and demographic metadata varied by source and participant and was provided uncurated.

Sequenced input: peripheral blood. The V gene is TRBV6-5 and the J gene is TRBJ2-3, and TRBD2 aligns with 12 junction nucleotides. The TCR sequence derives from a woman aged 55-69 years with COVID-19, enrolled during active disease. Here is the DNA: TGTGCCAGCAGTCCTGGACTAGCGGGGACAGATACGCAGTATTTT. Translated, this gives CASSPGLAGTDTQYF.